This T cell receptor (beta chain) derives from a study of T cells in Graves' hyperthyroidism and ophthalmopathy. The wider study: Peripheral blood samples were taken at initial diagnosis, prior to any treatment.

Study findings and constraints: The model predicted ophthalmopathy a median roughly 6.3 months before onset.

Points on this clonotype: The target antigen is unknown. This clone may be a read error of a much larger clone one base away.

RNA transcripts provided the source from which TCR beta CDR3 regions were amplified. During a first-round RT-PCR of the TCR CDR3, the HTBI primer set was used. TCRdb analysed the multiplex PCR reads with MiXCR anew, one entry per CDR3 protein. In the table there are roughly 420,000 distinct CDR3 sequences, approximately 14% of which are singletons. V shed 5 bases and J 2 bases; nucleotides not matched to a gene: 1. The CDR3 contains 16 residues. Germline loops: CDR1 SGHVS, CDR2 FQNEAQ. It was considered stable Graves' hyperthyroidism when ophthalmopathy did not progress within 18 months. The chain is built from TRBV7-8 and TRBJ2-6; TRBD2 matches 12 bases. This TCR was sampled from a woman aged 18-30 years with Graves' hyperthyroidism. The sequenced material came from blood. This chain's CDR3 is CASSPSGGAGANVLTF. The CDR3 region has the DNA TGTGCCAGCAGCCCTAGCGGGGGGGCTGGGGCCAACGTCCTGACTTTC.